Many counts were recorded for the clone carrying this T cell receptor (beta chain). This entry comes from a study of spatial heterogeneity in lung cancer. As for the study in general: Detected sequences consistently included more beta-chain ones than alpha-chain ones.

On each TCR cDNA molecule, a unique molecular identifier was present. Each CDR3 protein is one row after TCRdb ran MiXCR on the 5' RACE reads. This repertoire shows 75,000 to 85,000 distinct CDR3 sequences, 15% to 20% found once; its top ten account for roughly 5.6%. The CDR3 consists of 15 residues. Trimming at V came to 1 base and at J to 5 bases, leaving 3 bases not matched to a gene. Germline loops: CDR1 SGHRS, CDR2 YFSETQ. Time point reported: sample taken at primary tumor resection. Whole RNA from tumor, nontumor lung or frozen PBMC was sequenced unsorted. The approximately 78 donors had untreated early-stage non-small cell lung cancer.

The receptor was isolated from a male donor with early-stage non-small cell lung cancer. The chain is built from TRBV5-1 and TRBJ2-3; 11 positions match TRBD2. The input for sequencing was PBMCs, taken at surgery. CDR3 region: CASSLPGLAEDTQYF. Written as DNA, the CDR3 is TGCGCCAGCAGCTTGCCGGGACTAGCGGAAGATACGCAGTATTTT.